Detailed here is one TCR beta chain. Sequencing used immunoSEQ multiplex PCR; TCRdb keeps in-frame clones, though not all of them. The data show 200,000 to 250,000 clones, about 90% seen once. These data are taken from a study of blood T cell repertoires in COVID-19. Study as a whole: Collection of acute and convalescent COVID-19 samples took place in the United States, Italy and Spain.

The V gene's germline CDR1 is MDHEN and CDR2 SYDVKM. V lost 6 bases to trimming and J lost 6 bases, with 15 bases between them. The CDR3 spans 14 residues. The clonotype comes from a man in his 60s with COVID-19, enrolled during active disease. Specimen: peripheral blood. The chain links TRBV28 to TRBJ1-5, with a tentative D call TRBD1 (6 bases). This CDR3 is CASRSGGAGQPQHF. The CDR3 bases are TGTGCCAGCAGGTCTGGGGGGGCGGGTCAGCCCCAGCATTTT.